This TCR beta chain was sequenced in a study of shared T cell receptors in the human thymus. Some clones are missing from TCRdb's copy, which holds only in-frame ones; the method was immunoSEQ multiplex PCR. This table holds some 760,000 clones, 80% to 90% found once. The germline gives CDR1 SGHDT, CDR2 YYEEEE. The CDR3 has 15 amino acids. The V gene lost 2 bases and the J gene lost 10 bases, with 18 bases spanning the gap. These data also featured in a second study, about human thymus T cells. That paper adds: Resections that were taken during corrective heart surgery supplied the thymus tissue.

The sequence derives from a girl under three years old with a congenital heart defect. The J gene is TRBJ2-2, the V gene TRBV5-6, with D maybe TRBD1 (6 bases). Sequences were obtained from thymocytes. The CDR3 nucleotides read TGTGCCAGCAGCTTAGCAGGGGTACACCCAACGGAGCTGTTTTTT. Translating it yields CASSLAGVHPTELFF.